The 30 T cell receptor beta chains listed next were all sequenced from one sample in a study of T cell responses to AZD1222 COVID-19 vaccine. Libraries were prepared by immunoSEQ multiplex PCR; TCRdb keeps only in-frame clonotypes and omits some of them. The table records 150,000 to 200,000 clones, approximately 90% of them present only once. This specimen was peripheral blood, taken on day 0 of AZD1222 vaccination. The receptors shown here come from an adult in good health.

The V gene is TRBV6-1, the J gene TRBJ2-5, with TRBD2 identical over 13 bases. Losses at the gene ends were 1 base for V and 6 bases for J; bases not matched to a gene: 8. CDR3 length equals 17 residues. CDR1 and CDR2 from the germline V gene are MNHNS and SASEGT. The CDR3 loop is CASSEGSGLAGLQTQYF. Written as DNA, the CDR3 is TGTGCCAGCAGTGAAGGGTCGGGACTAGCGGGATTGCAGACCCAGTACTTC.

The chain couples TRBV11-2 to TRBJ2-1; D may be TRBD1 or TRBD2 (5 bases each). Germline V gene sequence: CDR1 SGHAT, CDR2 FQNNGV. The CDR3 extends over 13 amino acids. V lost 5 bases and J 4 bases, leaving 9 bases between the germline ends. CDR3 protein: CASSPGPYNEQFF. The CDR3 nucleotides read TGTGCCAGCAGCCCGGGACCTTACAATGAGCAGTTCTTC.

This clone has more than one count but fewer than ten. In DNA, the CDR3 is TGTGCCAGCAGTACGGGACAGGGGGCGGGAGAGCAGTACTTC. This codes for CASSTGQGAGEQYF. The J gene is TRBJ2-7, the V gene TRBV5-8; 12 bases align to TRBD1. This CDR3 has 14 amino acids. Trimming took 5 bases from V and 7 from J; bases not matched to a gene: 7. The germline V gene encodes CDR1 SGHTS and CDR2 YDEGEE.

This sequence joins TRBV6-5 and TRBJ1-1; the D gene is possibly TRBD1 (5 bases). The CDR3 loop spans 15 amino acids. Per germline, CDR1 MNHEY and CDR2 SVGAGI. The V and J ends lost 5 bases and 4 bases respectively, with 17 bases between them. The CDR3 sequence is CASSIGTGGGTEAFF. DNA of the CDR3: TGTGCCAGCAGTATAGGGACGGGTGGTGGCACTGAAGCTTTCTTT.

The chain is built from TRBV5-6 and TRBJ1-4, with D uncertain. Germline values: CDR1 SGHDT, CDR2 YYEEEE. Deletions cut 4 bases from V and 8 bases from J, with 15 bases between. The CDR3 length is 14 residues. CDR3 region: CASSPAGSPEKLFF. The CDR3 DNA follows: TGTGCCAGCAGCCCCGCGGGGTCCCCGGAAAAACTGTTTTTT.

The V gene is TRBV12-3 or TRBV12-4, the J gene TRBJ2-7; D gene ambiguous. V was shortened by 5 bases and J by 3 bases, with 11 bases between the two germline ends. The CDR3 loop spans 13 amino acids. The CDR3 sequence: CASSTLSGYEQYF. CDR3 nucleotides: TGTGCCAGCAGTACACTGAGTGGCTACGAGCAGTACTTC.

CDR3 sequence: CASSLARGQLSTDTQYF. CDR3 DNA sequence: TGCGCCAGCAGCTTGGCACGGGGACAGCTTAGCACAGATACGCAGTATTTT. This sequence joins TRBV5-1 and TRBJ2-3; 7 nucleotides line up with TRBD1. The J segment lost 0 bases and the V segment lost 0 bases, leaving 7 bases of the junction unmatched. Germline CDR1 and CDR2: SGHRS and YFSETQ. CDR3 size: 17 residues. Looking up the rest from reference TRBV5-1 and TRBJ2-3 gives the full variable domain: KAGVTQTPRYLIKTRGQQVTLSCSPISGHRSVSWYQQTPGQGLQFLFEYFSETQRNKGNFPGRFSGRQFSNSRSEMNVSTLELGDSALYLCASSLARGQLSTDTQYFGPGTRLTVL.

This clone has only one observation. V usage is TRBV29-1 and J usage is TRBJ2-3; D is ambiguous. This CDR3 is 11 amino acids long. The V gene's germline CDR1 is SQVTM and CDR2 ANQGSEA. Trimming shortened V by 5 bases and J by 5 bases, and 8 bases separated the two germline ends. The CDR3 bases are TGCAGCGTTCCCAGAATAGATACGCAGTATTTT. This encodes CSVPRIDTQYF.

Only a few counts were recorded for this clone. DNA for the CDR3: TGTGCCAGCAGCTCCCGACTAGCGGGTCTGAGCTCCTACAATGAGCAGTTCTTC. Its protein is CASSSRLAGLSSYNEQFF. This chain joins TRBV9 and TRBJ2-1; TRBD2 matches 10 bases. V shed 4 bases and J 0 bases; nucleotides not matched to a gene: 10. The CDR3 totals 18 residues. The germline V gene has CDR1 SGDLS and CDR2 YYNGEE.

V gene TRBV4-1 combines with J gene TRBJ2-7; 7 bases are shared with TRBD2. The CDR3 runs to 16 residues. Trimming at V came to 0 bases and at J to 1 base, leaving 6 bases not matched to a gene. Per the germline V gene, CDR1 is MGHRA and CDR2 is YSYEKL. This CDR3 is CASSQDVGTMSYEQYF. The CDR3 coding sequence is TGCGCCAGCAGCCAAGATGTGGGGACTATGTCCTACGAGCAGTACTTC.

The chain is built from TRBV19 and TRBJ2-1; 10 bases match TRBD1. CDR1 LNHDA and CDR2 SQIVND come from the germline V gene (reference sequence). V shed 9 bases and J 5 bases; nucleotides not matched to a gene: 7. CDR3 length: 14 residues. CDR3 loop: CASLSGTGDNEQFF. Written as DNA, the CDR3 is TGTGCCAGCCTATCCGGGACAGGGGACAATGAGCAGTTCTTC.

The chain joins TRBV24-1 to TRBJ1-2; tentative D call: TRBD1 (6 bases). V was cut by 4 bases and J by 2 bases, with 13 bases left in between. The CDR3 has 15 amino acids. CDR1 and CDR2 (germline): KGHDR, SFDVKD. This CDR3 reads CATSDSEGENYGYTF. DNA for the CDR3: TGTGCCACCAGTGACTCTGAGGGGGAGAACTATGGCTACACCTTC.

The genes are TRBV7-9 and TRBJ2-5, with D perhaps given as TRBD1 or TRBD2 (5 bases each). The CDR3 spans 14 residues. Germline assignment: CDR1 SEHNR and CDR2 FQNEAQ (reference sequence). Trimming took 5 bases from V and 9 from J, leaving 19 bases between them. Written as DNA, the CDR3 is TGTGCCAGCAGCCCGGGGACCTGGGGTTCGGCCCAGTACTTC. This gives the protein CASSPGTWGSAQYF.

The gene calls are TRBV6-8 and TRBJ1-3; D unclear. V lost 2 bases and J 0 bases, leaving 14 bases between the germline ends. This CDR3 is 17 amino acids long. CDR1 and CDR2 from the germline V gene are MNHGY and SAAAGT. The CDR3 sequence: CASSYVRGKSSGNTIYF. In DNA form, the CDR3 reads TGTGCCAGCAGTTACGTCCGAGGGAAGAGCTCTGGAAACACCATATATTTT.

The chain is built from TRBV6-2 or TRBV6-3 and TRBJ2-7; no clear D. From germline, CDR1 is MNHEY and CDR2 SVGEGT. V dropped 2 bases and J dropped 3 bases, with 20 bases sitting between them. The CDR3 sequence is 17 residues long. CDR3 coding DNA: TGTGCCAGCAGTTACGTTCTGGGCAGACTCCTCGACTACGAGCAGTACTTC. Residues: CASSYVLGRLLDYEQYF.

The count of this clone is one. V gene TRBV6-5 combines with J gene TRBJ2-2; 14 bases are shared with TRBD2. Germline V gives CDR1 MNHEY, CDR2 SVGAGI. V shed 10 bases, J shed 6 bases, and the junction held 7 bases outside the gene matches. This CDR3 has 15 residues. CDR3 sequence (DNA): TGTGCCACTGGACTAGCGGGAGGCGGCGCCGGGGAGCTGTTTTTT. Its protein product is CATGLAGGGAGELFF.

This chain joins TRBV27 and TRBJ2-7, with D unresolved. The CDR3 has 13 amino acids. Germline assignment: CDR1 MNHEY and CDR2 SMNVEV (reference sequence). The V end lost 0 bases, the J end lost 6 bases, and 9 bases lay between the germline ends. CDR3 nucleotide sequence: TGTGCCAGCAGTTTATCGGCGTCCCGCGAGCAGTACTTC. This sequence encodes CASSLSASREQYF.

This CDR3 is CSVEGGTTTNEKLFF. The CDR3 bases are TGCAGCGTTGAGGGTGGGACAACAACTAATGAAAAACTGTTTTTT. The V gene is TRBV29-1, the J gene TRBJ1-4; possibly TRBD1 for D (6 bases). The germline V gene encodes CDR1 SQVTM and CDR2 ANQGSEA. The CDR3 covers 15 residues. Deletions cut 3 bases from V and 0 bases from J, with 11 bases between.

The CDR3 protein is CASSLSSGGLSNQPQHF. The CDR3, as DNA: TGTGCCAGCAGCCTTTCCTCCGGGGGACTTAGCAATCAGCCCCAGCATTTT. The V call is TRBV7-8, the J call TRBJ1-5, with D perhaps TRBD1 (5 bases). This CDR3 contains 17 residues. Trimming shortened V by 5 bases and J by 0 bases, and 17 bases separated the two germline ends. The germline gives CDR1 SGHVS, CDR2 FQNEAQ.

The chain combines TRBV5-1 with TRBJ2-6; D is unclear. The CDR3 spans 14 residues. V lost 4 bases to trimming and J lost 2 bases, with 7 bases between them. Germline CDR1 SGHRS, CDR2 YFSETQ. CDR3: CASSVDTGANVLTF. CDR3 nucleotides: TGCGCCAGCAGCGTTGACACTGGGGCCAACGTCCTGACTTTC.

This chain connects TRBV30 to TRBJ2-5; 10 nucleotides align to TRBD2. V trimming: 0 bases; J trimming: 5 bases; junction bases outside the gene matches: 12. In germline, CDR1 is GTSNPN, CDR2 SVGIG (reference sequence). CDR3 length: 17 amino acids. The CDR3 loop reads CAWSVAAGGLVGETQYF. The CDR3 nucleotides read TGTGCCTGGAGTGTTGCAGCGGGAGGGCTGGTGGGTGAGACCCAGTACTTC.

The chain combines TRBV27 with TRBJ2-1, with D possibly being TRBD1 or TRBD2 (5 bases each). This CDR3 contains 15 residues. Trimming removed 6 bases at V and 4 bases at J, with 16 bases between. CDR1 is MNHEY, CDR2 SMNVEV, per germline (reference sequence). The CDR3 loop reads CASRDPGAGYNEQFF. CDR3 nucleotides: TGTGCCAGCAGAGACCCCGGGGCGGGTTACAATGAGCAGTTCTTC.

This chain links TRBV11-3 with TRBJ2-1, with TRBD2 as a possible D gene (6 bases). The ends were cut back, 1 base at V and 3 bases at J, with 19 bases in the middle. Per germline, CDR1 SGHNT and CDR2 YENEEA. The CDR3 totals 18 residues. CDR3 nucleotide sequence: TGTGCCAGCAGCTTAGCTTCACTCGGGGGTTCGAGCTACAATGAGCAGTTCTTC. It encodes CASSLASLGGSSYNEQFF.

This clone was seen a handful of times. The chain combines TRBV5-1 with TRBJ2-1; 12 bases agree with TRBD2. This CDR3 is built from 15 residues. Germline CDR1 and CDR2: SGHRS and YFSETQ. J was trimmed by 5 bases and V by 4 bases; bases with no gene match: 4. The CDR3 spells CASSLGLAGNNEQFF. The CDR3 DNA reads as TGCGCCAGCAGCCTCGGACTAGCGGGAAACAATGAGCAGTTCTTC.

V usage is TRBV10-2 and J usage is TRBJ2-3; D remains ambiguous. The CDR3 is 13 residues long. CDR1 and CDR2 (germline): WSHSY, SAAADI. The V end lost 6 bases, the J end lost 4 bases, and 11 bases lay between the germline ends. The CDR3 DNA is TGCGCCAGCAGGGAAAACAGCCCAGATACGCAGTATTTT. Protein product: CASRENSPDTQYF.

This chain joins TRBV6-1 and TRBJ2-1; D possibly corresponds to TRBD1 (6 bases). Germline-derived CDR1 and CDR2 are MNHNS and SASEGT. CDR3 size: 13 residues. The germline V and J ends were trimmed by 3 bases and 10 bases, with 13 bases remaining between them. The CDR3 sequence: CASSDDRSREQFF. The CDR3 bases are TGTGCCAGCAGTGACGACAGGTCGCGAGAGCAGTTCTTC.

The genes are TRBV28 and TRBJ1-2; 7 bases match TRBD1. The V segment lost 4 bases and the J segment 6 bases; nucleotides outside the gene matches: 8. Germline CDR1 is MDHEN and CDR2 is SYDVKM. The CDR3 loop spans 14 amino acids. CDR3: CASSSPGGRDGYTF. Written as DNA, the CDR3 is TGTGCCAGCAGTTCGCCAGGGGGTAGGGATGGCTACACCTTC.

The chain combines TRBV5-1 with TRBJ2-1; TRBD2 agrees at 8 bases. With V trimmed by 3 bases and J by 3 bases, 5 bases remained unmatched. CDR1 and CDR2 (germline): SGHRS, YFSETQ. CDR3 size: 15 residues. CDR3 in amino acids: CASSSISGGYNEQFF. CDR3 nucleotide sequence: TGCGCCAGCAGCTCTATAAGCGGGGGCTACAATGAGCAGTTCTTC.

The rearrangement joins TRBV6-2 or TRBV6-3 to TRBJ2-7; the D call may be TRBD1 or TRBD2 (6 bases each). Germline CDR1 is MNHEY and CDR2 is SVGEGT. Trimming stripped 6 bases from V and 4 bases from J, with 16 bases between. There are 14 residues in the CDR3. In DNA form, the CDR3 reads TGTGCCAGCAGCGGAGGGGGTGGTGCGTACGAGCAGTACTTC. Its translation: CASSGGGGAYEQYF.

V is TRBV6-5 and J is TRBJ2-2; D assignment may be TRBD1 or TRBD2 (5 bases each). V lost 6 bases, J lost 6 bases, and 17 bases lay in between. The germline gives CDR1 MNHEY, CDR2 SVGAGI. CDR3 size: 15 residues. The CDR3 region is CASSHMGVGAGELFF. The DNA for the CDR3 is TGTGCCAGCAGCCACATGGGGGTTGGGGCCGGGGAGCTGTTTTTT.